These T cell receptor beta chains were read from a single sample in a study of T-cell memory formation after mild COVID-19. TCRdb itself ran the 5' RACE reads through MiXCR, one entry per CDR3 protein. The sample includes over 400,000 distinct CDR3 sequences, less than 25% of them seen just once. Material for sequencing was PBMCs or a T cell subset sorted from them (not recorded which). The receptors stem from an adult woman who had mild COVID-19 (a few samples of this study predate the infection). Cell type and time point are not known. The CDR3 runs from the conserved cysteine through the conserved F or W. A D gene is named only where the DNA matches it firmly. Size values are once, few and many counts, or a class for expanded clones, and some rows have none.

>-|TRBJ2-7|TRBV11-2|few
TGTGCCAGCAGCTTAGCGGACGGACCCTACGAGCAGTACTTC
CASSLADGPYEQYF
>-|TRBJ1-5|TRBV23-1|-
TGCGCCAGCTCATCTCTGGGGGGTAATCAGCCCCAGCATTTT
CASSSLGGNQPQHF
>TRBD2|TRBJ2-3|TRBV9|few
TGTGCCAGCAGCCCAACTAGCGGGGGGGCCGCAGATACGCAGTATTTT
CASSPTSGGAADTQYF
>TRBD2|TRBJ2-7|TRBV20-1|few
TGCAGTGCTAGGGGCGTAACTAGCGGGGAGTACGAGCAGTACTTC
CSARGVTSGEYEQYF
>-|TRBJ2-1|TRBV4-2|-
TGTGCCAGCAGCCGTATACTAGTTGCCGATGAGCAGTTCTTC
CASSRILVADEQFF
>-|TRBJ2-2|TRBV7-3|few
TGTGCCAGCAGCTTTATTCACACCGGGGAGCTGTTTTTT
CASSFIHTGELFF
>TRBD1|TRBJ1-1|TRBV20-1|-
TGCAGTGCTAGAACCAGGACAGGGGTTAACACTGAAGCTTTCTTT
CSARTRTGVNTEAFF
>TRBD1|TRBJ2-7|TRBV12-3/TRBV12-4|-
TGTGCCAGCAGTTTACCGGGACAGCCGTCAGAGCAGTACTTC
CASSLPGQPSEQYF
>TRBD2|TRBJ2-1|TRBV5-1|-
TGCGCCAGCAACCCAATTAGCGGGAGCTACAATGAGCAGTTCTTC
CASNPISGSYNEQFF
>TRBD1|TRBJ1-2|TRBV27|-
TGTGCCAGCACCTCACTCGGGACAGGGGGCTACACCTTC
CASTSLGTGGYTF
>TRBD2|TRBJ2-1|TRBV30|-
TGTGCCTGGACTAGCGGGGGGGCCCAGGGTGAGCAGTTCTTC
CAWTSGGAQGEQFF
>TRBD1|TRBJ2-7|TRBV9|-
TGTGCCAGCAGAGTTACGGACAGGTACTACGAGCAGTACTTC
CASRVTDRYYEQYF
>-|TRBJ1-1|TRBV12-3/TRBV12-4|few
TGTGCCAGCAGTTTAGGTGGGAGGGGGATCACTGAAGCTTTCTTT
CASSLGGRGITEAFF
>TRBD1|TRBJ1-6|TRBV5-1|-
TGCGCCAGCCGAAGGACAGGTGATAATTCACCCCTCCACTTT
CASRRTGDNSPLHF
>TRBD1|TRBJ2-5|TRBV5-5|-
TGTGCCAGCAGGAAGCCGGGACAGCAAGAGACCCAGTACTTC
CASRKPGQQETQYF
>TRBD1|TRBJ2-5|TRBV20-1|many
TGCAGTGCTAGACCGGGACAGAAGACCCAGTACTTC
CSARPGQKTQYF
>-|TRBJ2-7|TRBV27|-
TGTGCCAGCAGTCGGCGACGGGAATCCTACGAGCAGTACTTC
CASSRRRESYEQYF
>TRBD1|TRBJ1-5|TRBV4-3|few
TGCGCCAGCAGCCAAGATTTTGTAGGACAGGGCGGTCAGCCCCAGCATTTT
CASSQDFVGQGGQPQHF
>TRBD1|TRBJ2-5|TRBV5-1|-
TGCGCCAGCAGCTTGGAAGGACAGGGGGCCTGGGAGACCCAGTACTTC
CASSLEGQGAWETQYF
>-|TRBJ1-3|TRBV7-9|few
TGTGCCAGCAGCTTGACTGAAGGACGGGTCCTACCGCCACGAAGGACTGGAAACACCATATATTTT
CASSLTEGRVLPPRRTGNTIYF
>-|TRBJ1-4|TRBV9|few
TGTGCCAGCAGCGTAACACCTAATGAAAAACTGTTTTTT
CASSVTPNEKLFF
>-|TRBJ2-2|TRBV9|-
TGTGCCAGCAGCCTCCAAGATTGGGGGAGGTGGACCGGGGAGCTGTTTTTT
CASSLQDWGRWTGELFF
>-|TRBJ2-2|TRBV29-1|few
TGCAGCGTTGAGAGCAGGTCCGGGGAGCTGTTTTTT
CSVESRSGELFF
>-|TRBJ2-2|TRBV2|-
TGTGCCAGCAGTGAGGGCACGAACACCGGGGAGCTGTTTTTT
CASSEGTNTGELFF
>TRBD1|TRBJ1-1|TRBV12-3/TRBV12-4|-
TGTGCCAGCAGGCGGACAGGGTTTGGGACTGAAGCTTTCTTT
CASRRTGFGTEAFF
>TRBD2|TRBJ2-1|TRBV5-1|-
TGCGCCAGCAGATCCGCTAGCGGGGCTTACAATGAGCAGTTCTTC
CASRSASGAYNEQFF
>TRBD2|TRBJ2-1|TRBV11-1|-
TGTGCCAGCAGCTCTGGACTAGCGGGGCACAATGAGCAGTTCTTC
CASSSGLAGHNEQFF
>-|TRBJ2-5|TRBV5-6|-
TGTGCCAGCAGCTCCGGACACCTTACCGTGGAGACCCAGTACTTC
CASSSGHLTVETQYF
>-|TRBJ1-1|TRBV9|-
TGTGCCAGCAGCGTAGGCCCCCTAGGAGACACTGAAGCTTTCTTT
CASSVGPLGDTEAFF
>-|TRBJ2-7|TRBV7-9|-
TGTGCCAGCAGCTATGGACAACTATACGAGCAGTACTTC
CASSYGQLYEQYF
>-|TRBJ1-2|TRBV7-9|-
TGTGCCAGCAGCTTGTCCGGGGGCAAGGGCTACACCTTC
CASSLSGGKGYTF
>-|TRBJ1-1|TRBV5-5|many
TGTGCCAGCAGCCTACCCGTGTCGAACACTGAAGCTTTCTTT
CASSLPVSNTEAFF
>-|TRBJ2-3|TRBV7-7|-
TGTGCTAGCAGCCGCGGACAGTTAGATACGCAGTATTTT
CASSRGQLDTQYF
>TRBD2|TRBJ2-7|TRBV19|-
TGTGCCAGTAGTCCCCCCGGGGGGGGCTACGAGCAGTACTTC
CASSPPGGGYEQYF
>TRBD1|TRBJ1-1|TRBV20-1|-
TGCAGTGCTAGAGTTTCCAGGGGGCGAAGTTGGCCTGAAGCTTTCTTT
CSARVSRGRSWPEAFF
>-|TRBJ2-7|TRBV29-1|few
TGCAGCGTTGGGTCGTCCAGGACCTACGAGCAGTACTTC
CSVGSSRTYEQYF
>TRBD1|TRBJ2-2|TRBV5-1|-
TGCGCCAGCAGCTTGGCAGACAGGGCCCGGAGCACCGGGGAGCTGTTTTTT
CASSLADRARSTGELFF
>-|TRBJ2-7|TRBV5-5|-
TGTGCCAGCAGCTTGTCTCTCGGAGCAACCACGGGCGAGCAGTACTTC
CASSLSLGATTGEQYF
>TRBD1|TRBJ2-1|TRBV9|-
TGTGCCAGCAGCGCCGGGACAGTCCATGAGCAGTTCTTC
CASSAGTVHEQFF
>TRBD2|TRBJ2-7|TRBV5-1|-
TGCGCCAGCAGCCTCGGGACTAGCGGCCTTTACGAGCAGTACTTC
CASSLGTSGLYEQYF
>-|TRBJ2-2|TRBV18|-
TGTGCCAGCTCACCAATATCAGACTCCGGGGAGCTGTTTTTT
CASSPISDSGELFF
>TRBD2|TRBJ2-7|TRBV24-1|-
TGTGCCACCAGTGACCCCGCGGGGGGTGGGTCCTACGAGCAGTACTTC
CATSDPAGGGSYEQYF
>-|TRBJ1-1|TRBV5-1|few
TGCGCCAGCAGCTGGGGCTCGACAGGCTCCACTGAAGCTTTCTTT
CASSWGSTGSTEAFF